This TCR beta chain was identified in a study of identical twins. From the 5' RACE reads, TCRdb called clonotypes with MiXCR, one entry per CDR3 protein. This table has 700,000 or so distinct CDR3 sequences, 21% appearing once. In addition, the sample was reused for a study of T cells expressing NK-cell markers. Per that paper: It was from sorted CD3+CD56+NKG2C+, CD3+CD56+NKG2C- and CD3+CD56-NKG2C+ T cells that TCR beta repertoires came.

The source of this sequence is a woman younger than 30 in good health. Sequenced: PBMCs.

CDR3 amino acids: CASSAQWRGGTEAFF. As DNA, the CDR3 is TGTGCCAGCAGCGCCCAGTGGAGGGGGGGCACTGAAGCTTTCTTT. The V and J genes are TRBV7-2 and TRBJ1-1; D might be TRBD1 (6 bases). Trimming shortened V by 5 bases and J by 4 bases, and 17 bases separated the two germline ends. Germline V gives CDR1 SGHTA, CDR2 FQGNSA. There are 15 residues in the CDR3.